These T cell receptor beta chains were read from a single sample in a study of response to subunit inactivated influenza vaccine. TCRdb ran MiXCR on the RT-PCR reads and lists one entry per CDR3 protein. The profile shows some 550,000 distinct CDR3 sequences, roughly 23% of them singletons. Separately, the same data were catalogued under a study of T cells expressing NK-cell markers.

This specimen consisted of CD4+ T cells sorted from PBMCs, obtained 11 to 12 days after vaccination. Source of these receptors: a man aged 50 to 59 who received an inactivated influenza vaccine. Each CDR3 is given with its conserved first and last residue. D genes are given only for firm matches. Clone size is stated in some rows and not others, as once, few, many or a class when expanded.

J | D | length | size | V | CDR3 | DNA
TRBJ2-5 | . | 13 | few | TRBV5-1 | CASSQQGPETQYF | TGCGCCAGCAGCCAACAGGGCCCAGAGACCCAGTACTTC
TRBJ2-3 | TRBD2 | 16 | few | TRBV9 | CASSGPWGGGTDTQYF | TGTGCCAGCAGCGGCCCCTGGGGGGGGGGAACAGATACGCAGTATTTT
TRBJ2-5 | TRBD2 | 15 | . | TRBV27 | CASATGLAGQETQYF | TGTGCCAGCGCGACAGGACTAGCGGGCCAAGAGACCCAGTACTTC
TRBJ2-2 | . | 14 | . | TRBV6-2/TRBV6-3 | CASSQIQPTGELFF | TGTGCCAGCAGTCAAATCCAGCCCACCGGGGAGCTGTTTTTT
TRBJ2-7 | TRBD1 | 13 | . | TRBV10-3 | CAISVGRGHEQYF | TGTGCCATCAGTGTGGGCAGGGGGCACGAGCAGTACTTC
TRBJ2-7 | . | 14 | . | TRBV3-1 | CASSTRDLTYEQYF | TGTGCCAGCAGCACCCGGGACTTAACCTACGAGCAGTACTTC
TRBJ2-2 | TRBD2 | 15 | many | TRBV5-1 | CASSPGTRNTGELFF | TGTGCCAGCAGCCCGGGGACTAGGAACACCGGGGAGCTGTTTTTT
TRBJ2-6 | . | 14 | . | TRBV24-1 | CATSARAGANVLTF | TGTGCCACCAGTGCTAGGGCTGGGGCCAACGTCCTGACTTTC
TRBJ2-5 | . | 13 | . | TRBV7-2 | CASRQGLAGTQYF | TGTGCCAGCAGGCAAGGGCTAGCCGGGACCCAGTACTTC
TRBJ1-5 | . | 14 | few | TRBV24-1 | CATSDLGEGQPQHF | TGTGCCACCAGTGATTTAGGGGAGGGACAGCCCCAGCATTTT
TRBJ2-1 | . | 16 | . | TRBV6-2/TRBV6-3 | CASSYSLGNSYNEQFF | TGTGCCAGCAGTTACTCGCTGGGGAACTCCTACAATGAGCAGTTCTTC
TRBJ1-2 | . | 14 | . | TRBV6-1 | CAIQKTGENYGYTF | TGTGCCATCCAGAAGACAGGTGAAAACTATGGCTACACCTTC
TRBJ2-5 | . | 14 | . | TRBV12-5 | CASGGEGGWETQYF | TGTGCTAGTGGAGGCGAAGGGGGTTGGGAGACCCAGTACTTC
TRBJ2-1 | . | 15 | . | TRBV7-9 | CASRRLVRSNNEQFF | TGTGCCAGCAGGAGACTAGTGCGGTCGAACAATGAGCAGTTCTTC
TRBJ2-3 | TRBD1 | 14 | few | TRBV29-1 | CSVATGDRTDTQYF | TGCAGCGTGGCGACAGGGGATCGCACAGATACGCAGTATTTT
TRBJ2-2 | TRBD2 | 16 | few | TRBV5-5 | CASSSGLAGVTGELFF | TGTGCCAGCAGCTCGGGACTAGCGGGAGTCACCGGGGAGCTGTTTTTT
TRBJ2-7 | TRBD2 | 15 | . | TRBV9 | CASSVGSGRVYEQYF | TGTGCCAGCAGCGTAGGAAGCGGGAGGGTCTACGAGCAGTACTTC
TRBJ2-1 | TRBD2 | 17 | many | TRBV29-1 | CSVDPALAGSSYNEQFF | TGCAGCGTTGATCCGGCCCTAGCGGGGAGCTCCTACAATGAGCAGTTCTTC
TRBJ2-3 | . | 12 | few | TRBV6-6 | CASSYGIDTQYF | TGTGCCAGCAGTTACGGCATAGATACGCAGTATTTT
TRBJ1-5 | . | 14 | . | TRBV27 | CASRQGYSNQPQHF | TGTGCCAGCAGACAGGGCTATAGCAATCAGCCCCAGCATTTT
TRBJ2-7 | TRBD1 | 13 | . | TRBV20-1 | CSAGRDRVYEQYF | TGCAGTGCCGGCCGGGACAGAGTCTACGAGCAGTACTTC
TRBJ2-5 | TRBD2 | 17 | many | TRBV4-2 | CASSPYHAAGGQETQYF | TGTGCCAGCAGCCCTTACCATGCAGCGGGAGGGCAAGAGACCCAGTACTTC
TRBJ2-7 | . | 15 | few | TRBV6-1 | CASSESGTFLYEQYF | TGTGCCAGCAGTGAATCCGGGACCTTCCTCTACGAGCAGTACTTC
TRBJ2-7 | TRBD1 | 20 | . | TRBV13 | CASSSTPFPGQGGKAYEQYF | TGTGCCAGCAGCTCAACTCCTTTTCCGGGACAGGGGGGAAAGGCCTACGAGCAGTACTTC
TRBJ2-7 | . | 12 | many | TRBV29-1 | CSVGDSAYEQYF | TGCAGCGTTGGAGACAGCGCCTACGAGCAGTACTTC
TRBJ1-2 | . | 14 | few | TRBV5-5 | CASSLEISISGYTF | TGTGCCAGCAGCTTGGAAATAAGTATCTCGGGCTACACCTTC
TRBJ2-5 | TRBD2 | 13 | many | TRBV20-1 | CSALPGGTETQYF | TGCAGTGCCCTCCCCGGGGGGACAGAGACCCAGTACTTC
TRBJ2-2 | . | 14 | few | TRBV4-1 | CASSGETLAGELFF | TGCGCCAGCAGCGGAGAGACCTTGGCCGGGGAGCTGTTTTTT
TRBJ2-1 | TRBD2 | 14 | . | TRBV10-3 | CAIKGGSSYNEQFF | TGTGCCATCAAGGGCGGGAGCTCCTACAATGAGCAGTTCTTC
TRBJ2-3 | . | 14 | few | TRBV10-3 | CAISSTSSTDTQYF | TGTGCCATCAGCAGTACGAGTAGCACAGATACGCAGTATTTT
TRBJ2-3 | . | 14 | . | TRBV12-3/TRBV12-4 | CASSPGLLTDTQYF | TGTGCCAGCAGTCCGGGACTGCTCACAGATACGCAGTATTTT
TRBJ1-4 | . | 13 | . | TRBV7-2 | CASSPERREKLFF | TGTGCCAGCAGCCCCGAAAGGAGGGAAAAACTGTTTTTT
TRBJ2-3 | TRBD2 | 18 | . | TRBV20-1 | CSARALHTSGGTTDTQYF | TGCAGTGCTAGAGCGTTGCATACTAGCGGGGGAACGACAGATACGCAGTATTTT
TRBJ1-2 | TRBD1 | 13 | few | TRBV10-3 | CATRTGDNYGYTF | TGTGCCACTCGGACAGGGGACAACTATGGCTACACCTTC
TRBJ2-3 | TRBD2 | 18 | few | TRBV20-1 | CSARGRLAGYSSTDTQYF | TGCAGTGCTAGAGGGAGGCTAGCGGGGTACTCTAGCACAGATACGCAGTATTTT
TRBJ2-7 | . | 11 | medium-sized | TRBV29-1 | CSVIVPYEQYF | TGCAGCGTTATAGTACCCTACGAGCAGTACTTC
TRBJ1-4 | . | 13 | . | TRBV27 | CASSFRGGEKLFF | TGTGCCAGCAGTTTCAGGGGTGGTGAAAAACTGTTTTTT
TRBJ2-3 | . | 13 | . | TRBV12-3/TRBV12-4 | CASSSREAPSQYF | TGTGCCAGCAGTTCCCGGGAAGCCCCTTCGCAGTATTTT
TRBJ1-1 | . | 14 | few | TRBV6-5 | CASSYSSGDTEAFF | TGTGCCAGCAGTTACTCATCAGGGGACACTGAAGCTTTCTTT
TRBJ1-2 | . | 13 | . | TRBV12-3/TRBV12-4 | CASSLARTDGYTF | TGTGCCAGCAGTTTAGCCCGGACAGATGGCTACACCTTC